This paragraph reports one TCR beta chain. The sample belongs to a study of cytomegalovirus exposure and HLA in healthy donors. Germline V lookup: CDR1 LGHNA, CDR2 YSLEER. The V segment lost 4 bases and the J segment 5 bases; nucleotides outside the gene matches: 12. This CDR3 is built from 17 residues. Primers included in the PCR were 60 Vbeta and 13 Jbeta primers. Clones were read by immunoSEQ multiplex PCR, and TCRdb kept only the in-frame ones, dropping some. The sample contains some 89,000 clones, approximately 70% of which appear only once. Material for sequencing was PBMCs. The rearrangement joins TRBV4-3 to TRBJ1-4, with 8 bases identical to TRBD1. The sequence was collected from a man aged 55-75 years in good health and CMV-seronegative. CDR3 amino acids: CASSRGYPGQENEKLFF. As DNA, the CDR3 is TGCGCCAGCAGCCGCGGATATCCGGGACAGGAAAATGAAAAACTGTTTTTT.